This TCR beta chain stems from a study of Ad26.COV2.S vaccination and SARS-CoV-2 variants (dated by TCRdb to 2020 to 2022). About the investigation overall: The specificity and breadth of SARS-CoV-2-reactive T cell receptors after Ad26.COV2.S vaccination were assessed by TCRbeta repertoire sequencing. The TCR-sequenced set comprised roughly 30 samples: about 19 Ad26.COV2.S vaccine recipients, 5 placebo recipients and 8 SARS-CoV-2 convalescent individuals. What the research found in general, with its limitations: According to the authors, total T cell responses may have been underestimated by the TCR breadth and depth analyses. After vaccination, substantial breadth of spike-specific CD8+ and CD4+ T cell responses was reported. Higher spike-specific TCR breadth was observed in Ad26.COV2.S recipients than in placebo recipients (P = 0.0014). Vaccine and placebo recipients had comparable non-spike TCR breadth, which fits with the vaccine containing only spike.

The label giving this sample's time point can be read as: individuals recovered from natural SARS-CoV-2 infection. In the case of this clone: Its recognized antigen is unknown. Base quality data are lacking; no much larger clone is found one base away.

TCRbeta CDR3 regions were sequenced with the immunoSEQ Assay. After extraction, genomic DNA underwent amplification by bias-controlled multiplex PCR, followed by high-throughput sequencing. In the source study's methods: To quantify the absolute abundance of every unique TCRbeta CDR3 region, sequences were collapsed and filtered. Usable DNA was measured by amplifying reference genes present in all nucleated cells, and TCRbeta template counts were normalized to that usable DNA to estimate T cell fraction. Repertoire TCRs were annotated as SARS-CoV-2-specific when V gene, CDR3 amino acid sequence and J gene were exactly matched to a known reactive TCR set. The reference SARS-CoV-2 TCR set was derived from MIRA and filtered for enrichment in COVID-19-positive ImmuneCODE repertoires, a step that removed public or cross-reactive TCRs. Using the MIRA antigens, annotated TCRs were further analysed by specific ORF or by position within an ORF. Breadth was defined as annotated unique rearrangements over total unique productive rearrangements; depth was the summed frequency of those rearrangements. Two-sided Wilcoxon rank-sum tests were applied when comparing TCR breadth between groups. Sourced from immuneACCESS, this table was stored by TCRdb with only in-frame sequences that have V and J called. A share of the clones is absent; for the studies checked, an unresolved V gene accounts for under half, and the remainder has no known explanation. The V and J calls and clone size come from that table; D and trimming were worked out from the DNA. Recorded for this sample are approximately 150,000 clones; 80% to 90% of them occurred a single time. The ten largest clones take up approximately 5% of the sample.

Taken from cysteine to phenylalanine, the CDR3 has 14 residues. The retained sequence is limited to the CDR3, 42 bases, with the frame set at the first base. From a lookup of the germline V gene (reference sequence), CDR1 and CDR2 are PRHDT and FYEKMQ. Trimming takes 5 bases off V and 4 bases off J; junction bases not matched to a gene: 7. This receptor chain uses TRBV13 and TRBJ1-2; the junction holds 7 bases that match TRBD1. The receptor was isolated from a human donor who had recovered from COVID-19. The sequencing used peripheral blood, collected after recovery from COVID-19. CDR3 reads: CASSQGGAAYGYTF. The nucleotides are TGTGCCAGCAGCCAGGGGGGGGCCGCCTATGGCTACACCTTC.